The rows below give T cell receptor beta chains drawn from one sample of a study of somatic mutations in cytotoxic T cells in rheumatoid arthritis. Profiled with immunoSEQ multiplex PCR; TCRdb holds only in-frame clones, not every one. The sample lists fewer than 14,000 clones, about 69% occurring once. Sequenced input: CD8+ T cells sorted from blood. All receptors come from an adult with rheumatoid arthritis. The CDR3 runs from the conserved cysteine through the conserved F or W. The D gene is left open where the match is weak. The size entry is marked missing in some rows and otherwise reads once, few, many or a size class.

cdr3_nt cdr3_aa clone_size v_call d_call j_call
TGTGCCAGCAGCCAGGACTACTACGAGCAGTACTTC CASSQDYYEQYF . TRBV6-6 . TRBJ2-7
TGTGCCAGCAGCCCCTGGAGCCCGAAGGCCTACAATGAGCAGTTCTTC CASSPWSPKAYNEQFF . TRBV7-7 . TRBJ2-1
TGTGCCAGCAGCGTAGGACTTACCTCAAACCCCAGATCGATCTCCTACAATGAGCAGTTCTTC CASSVGLTSNPRSISYNEQFF once TRBV9 . TRBJ2-1
TGTGCCAGCAGTGACTCGGACAGCACTGAAGCTTTCTTT CASSDSDSTEAFF . TRBV6-4 . TRBJ1-1
TGCGCCAGCAGCCAAGCTAGCGGGGGAGCAGATACGCAGTATTTT CASSQASGGADTQYF once TRBV4-1 TRBD2 TRBJ2-3
TGTGCCAGCAGCTTAAACCGGGACAATGAGCAGTTCTTC CASSLNRDNEQFF once TRBV7-9 . TRBJ2-1
TGCGCCAGCAGAGGGACTAGCGGAGACCAAGAGACCCAGTACTTC CASRGTSGDQETQYF . TRBV5-1 TRBD2 TRBJ2-5
TGTGCCAGCAGTGACCGCGGCACAGATACGCAGTATTTT CASSDRGTDTQYF few TRBV6-4 . TRBJ2-3
TGTGCCAGCAGCTTGGTCTCTGAAGCTTTCTTT CASSLVSEAFF . TRBV5-6 . TRBJ1-1
TGTGCCAGCAGCTTAGATGGAGTAGTGATGTCCTCCTACGAGCAGTACTTC CASSLDGVVMSSYEQYF . TRBV11-2 . TRBJ2-7
TGTGCCAGCGGGGACAGGCACACTGAAGCTTTCTTT CASGDRHTEAFF few TRBV2 TRBD1 TRBJ1-1
TGTGCCAGCAGCGTCGGGGGGGCCGGTGGGGATACGCAGTATTTT CASSVGGAGGDTQYF . TRBV9 TRBD2 TRBJ2-3
TGTGCCAGCTCCCCGGGGGATTCACCCCTCCACTTT CASSPGDSPLHF . TRBV6-5 . TRBJ1-6
TGTGCCAGCAGCTTGGGTGATCCCTCCTACAATGAGCAGTTCTTC CASSLGDPSYNEQFF . TRBV11-1 . TRBJ2-1
TGTGCCAGCAGTTACAGCCTAGCGGCGTACGAGCAGTACTTC CASSYSLAAYEQYF few TRBV6-6 TRBD2 TRBJ2-7
TGTGCCAGCAGTTGGTCGGGGAGGGCGGGTTACGAGCAGTACTTC CASSWSGRAGYEQYF . TRBV27 TRBD2 TRBJ2-7
TGTGCCAGCAGCCCCGCTGGGGCCAACGTCCTGACTTTC CASSPAGANVLTF few TRBV27 . TRBJ2-6
TGTGCCAGCAGTGATTTGGGCACTGAAGCTTTCTTT CASSDLGTEAFF few TRBV2 . TRBJ1-1
TGTGCCAGCAGCGCCGTCGCTCGCGGGGGGCCGGAGACCCAGTACTTC CASSAVARGGPETQYF . TRBV9 TRBD2 TRBJ2-5
TGTGCCAGCAGCTCCCGCCGCGAACAGCAATTAACCTACAATGAGCAGTTCTTC CASSSRREQQLTYNEQFF . TRBV11-2 . TRBJ2-1
TGTGCCAGCAGCTTAGCGGGTAGCAATCAGCCCCAGCATTTT CASSLAGSNQPQHF . TRBV7-9 . TRBJ1-5
. CASSSSTGYETQYF large TRBV27 . TRBJ2-5
TGTGCCAGCACCCCAACGGGACAGGGCAATCAGCCCCAGCATTTT CASTPTGQGNQPQHF few TRBV6-1 TRBD1 TRBJ1-5
TGTGCCAGCAGCCAAGGGCCCAGGGGCTCCTACGAGCAGTACTTC CASSQGPRGSYEQYF . TRBV14 . TRBJ2-7
TGTGCCAGCAGTGAATCCGATGATACCGTCTCACCCCTCCACTTT CASSESDDTVSPLHF . TRBV6-1 . TRBJ1-6
TGTGCCACCGGGCATAATCAGCCCCAGCATTTT CATGHNQPQHF few TRBV15 . TRBJ1-5
TGCAGCGCGCGGGACAGTGCCTATGGCTACACCTTC CSARDSAYGYTF . TRBV29-1 TRBD1 TRBJ1-2
TGTGCCAGCAGCTTAAGTCCAGCGGGGGTATACAATGAGCAGTTCTTC CASSLSPAGVYNEQFF . TRBV7-3 TRBD2 TRBJ2-1
TGTGCCAGCAGTCCGTCGACAGGGTTTCAGCCCCAGCATTTT CASSPSTGFQPQHF . TRBV6-6 TRBD1 TRBJ1-5
TGTGCCAGCAGTTTGACAGGTGAAGCTTTCTTT CASSLTGEAFF medium-sized TRBV7-9 . TRBJ1-1
TGTGCCAGCAGCTCGTGGTCGGGGGATCACGAGCAGTACTTC CASSSWSGDHEQYF . TRBV11-2 . TRBJ2-7
TGTGCCAGCAGTGAATCAGAAGTCTCCTACAATGAGCAGTTCTTC CASSESEVSYNEQFF . TRBV6-1 . TRBJ2-1
TGTGCCAGCAGCGTAGCTGCGGGGGGTCAGCCCCAGCATTTT CASSVAAGGQPQHF few TRBV9 . TRBJ1-5
TGTGCCAGCAGTTCTTCCGGGACTAGCCGCAATGAGCAGTTCTTC CASSSSGTSRNEQFF once TRBV11-2 TRBD2 TRBJ2-1
TGTGCCAGCTCGACCGGGGGGACAGGGGCAGATACGCAGTATTTT CASSTGGTGADTQYF . TRBV6-1 TRBD1 TRBJ2-3
TGCGCCAGCAGCTTGAGAGGGGAGCTCCCCCAAGTGTCTGGCTACACCTTC CASSLRGELPQVSGYTF . TRBV5-1 . TRBJ1-2
TGCGCCAGCAGCGTACTCGACGGAGGATCGTCAGGCTACACCTTC CASSVLDGGSSGYTF . TRBV5-1 . TRBJ1-2
TGTGCCAGCAGCCCGGACACCCTGAACACTGAAGCTTTCTTT CASSPDTLNTEAFF once TRBV5-5 . TRBJ1-1
TGTGCCAGCAGCAGACAGCTTGGACTAGACTCCTACGAGCAGTACTTC CASSRQLGLDSYEQYF . TRBV27 TRBD2 TRBJ2-7
TGTGCCAGTAGTATGAGTGTTGCTAACTATGGCTACACCTTC CASSMSVANYGYTF . TRBV19 . TRBJ1-2
TGTGCCAGCAGATCGACTAGCGGGGGATACAATGAGCAGTTCTTC CASRSTSGGYNEQFF once TRBV6-5 TRBD2 TRBJ2-1
TGTGCCAGCAGCTCCCAGCTCAACGCGGGCTACACCTTC CASSSQLNAGYTF . TRBV13 . TRBJ1-2
TGTGCCAGCAGTTTAAATCCCTCTAATGAAAAACTGTTTTTT CASSLNPSNEKLFF . TRBV28 . TRBJ1-4
TGTGCCAGCAGCTTCCAGGGGATCGGGGAGCTGTTTTTT CASSFQGIGELFF . TRBV5-6 . TRBJ2-2